This T cell receptor beta chain was captured in a study of technical replicates of blood from a handful of donors. Germline lookup yields CDR1 LNHDA and CDR2 SQIVND (reference sequence). The CDR3 is 13 residues long. V lost 5 bases to trimming and J lost 3 bases, with 10 bases between them. Generated by immunoSEQ multiplex PCR, the TCRdb table keeps only in-frame clones and is missing some. This table holds 75,000 to 85,000 clones, approximately 94% found once. This TCR was recovered from a human donor in good health. This chain joins TRBV19 and TRBJ1-2; D is perhaps TRBD1 (6 bases). Sequenced input: T cells isolated from PBMCs. CDR3 in amino acids: CASSPGADYGYTF. The CDR3, as DNA: TGTGCCAGTAGTCCAGGGGCTGACTATGGCTACACCTTC.